The TCR beta chain under discussion was sequenced for a study of T cells in tuberculosis (dated by TCRdb to 2017 to 2018). General notes on the study: In the study, CD1B tetramers and high-throughput TCR immunosequencing were combined to characterize T cells specific for the mycobacterial lipid antigen glucose monomycolate (GMM). IGRA-negative adolescents, IGRA-positive adolescents with latent tuberculosis and adults with active tuberculosis, some 11 per group, were compared in a South African clinical cohort.

Reading the germline V gene gives CDR1 SGHTA and CDR2 FQGNSA. Measured from the cysteine to the phenylalanine, the CDR3 is 18 residues long. This entry keeps only the CDR3 DNA: 54 bases, framed from base 1. V is reduced by 1 base and J by 2 bases, leaving a spacing of 21 bases between them. The immunoSEQ multiplex PCR assay was used to generate TCR libraries, with TCR-beta and/or TCR-alpha/delta assays applied to each sample. The amplified TCR libraries were sequenced on the Illumina high-throughput platform. In the authors' own workflow: Clustering and dimensionality reduction relied on pairwise TCRdist distances among GMM-specific receptors from T cells that were either sorted ex vivo or expanded in vitro. Each clinical repertoire was scored by mean NN-distance, the average TCRdist to the nearest 10% of tetramer-positive reference sequences. To compute GEM TCR motif frequency, the fraction of unique TCRs matching known GEM sequences by V/J usage and CDR3 length was calculated. Active tuberculosis was classified by linear discriminant analysis with leave-one-out cross-validation, implemented in scikit-learn. In TCRdb, the immuneACCESS table is reduced to in-frame sequences with V and J assigned. These tables do not hold every clone; where another copy was compared, an unresolved V gene accounts for under half, and the others remain unexplained. V, J and clone size are those of that table, while D and trimming were read from the DNA. The sample has fewer than 40,000 clones on record, around 95% of them singletons. Over 2% of the sample is taken by the ten largest.

To note about this clone: Its antigen is still unknown. The input lacks base qualities; no much larger clone sits a single base away.

The full study reports these points: An accuracy of roughly 84% (AUROC roughly 0.87) was reached by a classifier using the diverse GMM-specific repertoire, compared with more than 65% accuracy when GEM motif frequencies were used. Which clinical samples got chosen depended on the availability of cryopreserved specimens, and the active tuberculosis cases were adults, whereas the controls were adolescents. Active tuberculosis TCR-alpha repertoires showed smaller mean NN-distances to GMM-specific TCRs than IGRA-negative controls, suggesting clonal expansion of these TCRs. The smaller NN-distances in active tuberculosis patients were driven in part by shorter CDR3-alpha lengths, while the difference seen for TCR-beta was not statistically significant.

At study entry, adolescents were screened for latent tuberculosis infection using a tuberculin skin test and the QuantiFERON-TB GOLD In-Tube IGRA. Immunosequencing was performed on unsorted cryopreserved PBMC, with 100,000 or so T cells per clinical donor covered on average. Eleven high schools in the Worcester region of the Western Cape, South Africa, served as enrollment sites for adolescents aged 12 to 18 years. Some ten M. tuberculosis-infected adolescents and roughly ten uninfected adolescents, matched for age and sex, were selected. Adolescent PBMC were isolated from freshly drawn heparinized blood by density centrifugation and cryopreserved.

The specimen was PBMCs. This TCR was recovered from a donor between 10 and 35 years old with latent tuberculosis or without tuberculosis infection. The V gene is TRBV7-2 and the J gene is TRBJ2-7; matching of 7 bases hints at TRBD1 as the D gene. The DNA reads TGTGCCAGCAGCTTAGTCAAAGGGGGCAGGGAGGCACCCTACGAGCAGTACTTC. This encodes CASSLVKGGREAPYEQYF.